The 24 T cell receptor beta chains given below trace back to one sample, sequenced in a study of shared clonotypes between healthy human individuals. Assay used: immunoSEQ multiplex PCR; TCRdb lists only in-frame clones, some missing. The sample shows hundreds of thousands of clones, 95% of them seen only once. CD45RO negativity and positive selection for CCR7 defined naive CD8 cells, a population that excluded terminally differentiated effector memory CD45RA+ cells. Sequenced input: naive CD8+ T cells sorted from blood. Every receptor here comes from a woman aged 30 to 39 in good health.

The chain carries TRBV27 and TRBJ2-2; no clear D gene. This CDR3 region has 14 residues. Germline CDR1 MNHEY, CDR2 SMNVEV (reference sequence). Trimming removed 2 bases at V and 5 bases at J, with 9 bases between. DNA for the CDR3: TGTGCCAGCAGTTTAACGATCGGGACCGGGGAGCTGTTTTTT. It is translated as CASSLTIGTGELFF.

This chain links TRBV18 with TRBJ2-7; 9 nucleotides line up with TRBD2. This CDR3 contains 14 residues. Germline lookup yields CDR1 KGHSH and CDR2 LQKENI. J lost 2 bases, V lost 2 bases, and 1 base had no gene match. CDR3 region: CASSPSSGTYEQYF. Written as DNA, the CDR3 is TGTGCCAGCTCACCATCTAGCGGGACCTACGAGCAGTACTTC.

The chain links TRBV6-5 to TRBJ1-2; D is unclear. V was shortened by 3 bases and J by 0 bases, with 11 bases between the two germline ends. The CDR3 loop spans 15 amino acids. The germline V gene has CDR1 MNHEY and CDR2 SVGAGI. CDR3 amino acids: CASSYGEGSNYGYTF. The DNA for the CDR3 is TGTGCCAGCAGTTATGGAGAGGGATCTAACTATGGCTACACCTTC.

V usage is TRBV12-5 and J usage is TRBJ2-7; 9 bases fit TRBD1. CDR1 is LGHNT and CDR2 is FRNRAP in the germline V gene. The V and J ends lost 2 bases and 3 bases, in that order; junction bases with no gene match: 8. The CDR3 sequence is 16 residues long. CDR3 DNA: TGTGCTAGTGGTTTGTCCACCGGGACAGGGTACTACGAGCAGTACTTC. It yields the protein CASGLSTGTGYYEQYF.

The V and J genes are TRBV19 and TRBJ2-1; D uncertain. The CDR3 is made up of 15 amino acids. V was shortened by 4 bases and J by 1 base, with 11 bases between the two germline ends. Per germline, CDR1 LNHDA and CDR2 SQIVND (reference sequence). The CDR3 loop reads CASSNILQSYNEQFF. In DNA form, the CDR3 reads TGTGCCAGTAGTAACATACTCCAGTCCTACAATGAGCAGTTCTTC.

This sequence joins TRBV13 and TRBJ2-7, with no clear D. Looked up from germline, CDR1 is PRHDT and CDR2 is FYEKMQ (reference sequence). The CDR3 is 12 residues long. Trimming took off 1 base at V and 3 bases at J, with 4 bases between the two ends. The CDR3 sequence is CASSLDDYEQYF. CDR3 DNA sequence: TGTGCCAGCAGCTTAGATGACTACGAGCAGTACTTC.

The chain couples TRBV11-2 to TRBJ2-7; TRBD1 aligns across 10 bases. V lost 6 bases and J lost 6; bases outside the gene matches: 8. CDR3 size: 14 residues. CDR1 and CDR2 (germline): SGHAT, FQNNGV. This chain's CDR3 is CASRPGTGEREQYF. In nucleotides, the CDR3 is TGTGCCAGCAGGCCCGGGACAGGGGAACGCGAGCAGTACTTC.

The chain joins TRBV29-1 to TRBJ2-7; a weak D match, TRBD2 (6 bases). The CDR3 covers 15 residues. Looked up from germline, CDR1 is SQVTM and CDR2 is ANQGSEA. Trimming removed 0 bases at V and 2 bases at J, with 14 bases between. For the CDR3, the DNA is TGCAGCGTTGAAGATCGGGCTAGCGAGACCTACGAGCAGTACTTC. It is translated as CSVEDRASETYEQYF.

The chain links TRBV20-1 to TRBJ1-1; D is ambiguous. V was trimmed by 6 bases and J by 6 bases, leaving 11 bases between them. The CDR3 covers 11 residues. CDR1 is DFQATT and CDR2 is SNEGSKA in the germline V gene (reference sequence). CDR3 sequence: CSATVGPEAFF. For the CDR3, the DNA is TGCAGTGCAACAGTCGGGCCTGAAGCTTTCTTT.

This sequence joins TRBV4-2 and TRBJ2-3; D not certain. This CDR3 has 14 residues. The V and J ends lost 0 bases and 2 bases respectively, with 6 bases between them. The germline gives CDR1 LGHNA, CDR2 YNFKEQ. In DNA form, the CDR3 reads TGTGCCAGCAGCCAAGAATGGTCCACAGATACGCAGTATTTT. Translated, it gives CASSQEWSTDTQYF.

This clone was picked up one time. This chain connects TRBV27 to TRBJ2-7, with D perhaps matching TRBD1 or TRBD2 (5 bases each). The CDR3 totals 17 residues. Germline-derived CDR1 and CDR2 are MNHEY and SMNVEV (reference sequence). Deletions cut 1 base from V and 0 bases from J, with 16 bases between. CDR3 protein: CASSLLGATGTSYEQYF. The CDR3 region has the DNA TGTGCCAGCAGTTTATTGGGTGCTACCGGGACCTCCTACGAGCAGTACTTC.

The chain employs TRBV11-1 and TRBJ2-7, with D unresolved. Trimming stripped 4 bases from V and 3 bases from J, with 4 bases between. CDR3 size: 11 residues. The germline V gene encodes CDR1 SGHAT and CDR2 FQDESV (reference sequence). CDR3 nucleotide sequence: TGTGCCAGCAGCTCCAACTACGAGCAGTACTTC. This codes for CASSSNYEQYF.

The J gene is TRBJ2-2, the V gene TRBV11-2, with D perhaps matching TRBD2 (5 bases). CDR3 length: 13 residues. The germline V and J ends were trimmed by 5 bases and 4 bases, with 8 bases remaining between them. The germline V gene has CDR1 SGHAT and CDR2 FQNNGV. CDR3 loop: CASSLTSTGELFF. The CDR3 DNA follows: TGTGCCAGCAGCCTCACTAGCACCGGGGAGCTGTTTTTT.

V and J are TRBV28 and TRBJ1-4; D gene uncertain. Between the trimmed V and J ends, which lost 4 bases and 1 base, there was a span of 25 bases. Germline V CDR1 and CDR2: MDHEN, SYDVKM. The CDR3 loop spans 20 amino acids. The CDR3: CASSSPVGASFVGTNEKLFF. The DNA for the CDR3 is TGTGCCAGCAGTTCCCCCGTGGGAGCCTCGTTCGTCGGAACTAATGAAAAACTGTTTTTT.

CDR3 residues: CASSYVGGDTEAFF. CDR3 in DNA: TGTGCCAGCAGTTACGTTGGGGGGGACACTGAAGCTTTCTTT. This chain connects TRBV6-6 to TRBJ1-1; D might be TRBD1 (5 bases). The CDR3 loop spans 14 amino acids. V was shortened by 2 bases and J by 3 bases, with 10 bases between the two germline ends. CDR1 and CDR2 from the germline V gene are MNHNY and SVGAGI (reference sequence).

This chain links TRBV18 with TRBJ1-2; D is possibly TRBD1 (5 bases). This CDR3 spans 20 amino acids. V gave up 0 bases and J gave up 4 bases, with 27 bases separating them. Germline V lookup: CDR1 KGHSH, CDR2 LQKENI. CDR3 in amino acids: CASSPPRVGDGRSTGYGYTF. In DNA, the CDR3 is TGTGCCAGCTCACCACCGAGGGTTGGGGACGGAAGAAGCACGGGCTATGGCTACACCTTC.

The chain employs TRBV7-8 and TRBJ2-7, with D possibly being TRBD1 or TRBD2 (5 bases each). This CDR3 is built from 16 residues. Trimming took off 5 bases at V and 2 bases at J, with 19 bases between the two ends. Per the germline V gene, CDR1 is SGHVS and CDR2 is FQNEAQ. The CDR3 loop is CASSLSAGTATYEQYF. The CDR3 DNA reads as TGTGCCAGCAGCCTATCCGCCGGGACGGCAACCTACGAGCAGTACTTC.

The chain combines TRBV7-9 with TRBJ1-2; D gene ambiguous. Trimming took 5 bases from V and 4 from J, leaving 20 bases between them. The CDR3 consists of 16 residues. Germline CDR1 reads SEHNR; CDR2 reads FQNEAQ (reference sequence). CDR3 amino acids: CASSPKGGGQSYGYTF. The CDR3 DNA follows: TGTGCCAGCAGCCCCAAGGGAGGAGGGCAGAGCTATGGCTACACCTTC.

The chain uses TRBV5-1 and TRBJ1-1; D perhaps matches TRBD1 (5 bases). CDR1 and CDR2 (germline): SGHRS, YFSETQ. The V gene lost 3 bases and the J gene lost 3 bases, with 15 bases spanning the gap. CDR3 length: 15 amino acids. CDR3 loop: CASSWRGNEYTEAFF. The CDR3 DNA sequence: TGCGCCAGCAGCTGGCGGGGGAATGAGTACACTGAAGCTTTCTTT.

The V gene is TRBV9, the J gene TRBJ2-7, with 10 bases that match TRBD2. This CDR3 region has 15 residues. The germline CDR1 and CDR2 sequences are SGDLS and YYNGEE. J lost 3 bases, V lost 0 bases, and 3 bases had no gene match. This CDR3 reads CASSVDGLADYEQYF. The CDR3 nucleotides read TGTGCCAGCAGCGTAGACGGACTAGCGGACTACGAGCAGTACTTC.

This chain joins TRBV5-4 and TRBJ2-7; D might be TRBD1 or TRBD2, each matching 5 bases. CDR1 SGHNT and CDR2 YYREEE come from the germline V gene (reference sequence). The CDR3 loop spans 14 amino acids. V was shortened by 0 bases and J by 7 bases, with 14 bases between the two germline ends. DNA of the CDR3: TGTGCCAGCAGCTTGGAAGGGGACCTGGGGGAGCAGTACTTC. Amino acids: CASSLEGDLGEQYF. Combining the CDR3 with reference TRBV5-4 and TRBJ2-7 gives the whole variable domain ETGVTQSPTHLIKTRGQQVTLRCSSQSGHNTVSWYQQALGQGPQFIFQYYREEENGRGNFPPRFSGLQFPNYSSELNVNALELDDSALYLCASSLEGDLGEQYFGPGTRLTVT.

The rearrangement uses TRBV6-5 and TRBJ1-1; 8 nucleotides match TRBD1. CDR1 and CDR2 from the germline V gene are MNHEY and SVGAGI. With 8 bases clipped from V and 4 bases from J, the junction kept 6 bases outside the gene matches. The CDR3 has 13 residues. In DNA form, the CDR3 reads TGTGCCAGCGGGCTTGGACAGGGCACTGAAGCTTTCTTT. The encoded protein is CASGLGQGTEAFF.

The V call is TRBV9, the J call TRBJ1-2; TRBD1 agrees at 9 bases. With 0 bases clipped from V and 1 base from J, the junction kept 4 bases outside the gene matches. The length of the CDR3 is 16 residues. Germline assignment: CDR1 SGDLS and CDR2 YYNGEE. The CDR3 DNA follows: TGTGCCAGCAGCGTAGGCGGGACAGGGTTTAACTATGGCTACACCTTC. As protein: CASSVGGTGFNYGYTF.

This clone was detected once. V and J are TRBV5-1 and TRBJ1-1; D remains ambiguous. Germline CDR1 is SGHRS and CDR2 is YFSETQ. The CDR3 consists of 16 residues. Trimming cost V 3 bases and J 0 bases, with 15 bases left between them. CDR3 loop: CASSSTLSTMNTEAFF. The CDR3 DNA sequence: TGCGCCAGCAGCTCAACCTTATCTACGATGAACACTGAAGCTTTCTTT.